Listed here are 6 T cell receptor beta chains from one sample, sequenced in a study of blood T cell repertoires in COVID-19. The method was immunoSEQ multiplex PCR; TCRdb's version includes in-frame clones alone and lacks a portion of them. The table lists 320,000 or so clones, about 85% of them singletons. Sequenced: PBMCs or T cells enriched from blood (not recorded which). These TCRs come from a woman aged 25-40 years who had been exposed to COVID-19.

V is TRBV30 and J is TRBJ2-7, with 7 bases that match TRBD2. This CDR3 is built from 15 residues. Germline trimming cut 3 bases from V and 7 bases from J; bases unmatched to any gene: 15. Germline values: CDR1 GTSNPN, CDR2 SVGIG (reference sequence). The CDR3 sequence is CAWRWSSGLFMEQYF. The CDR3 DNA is TGTGCCTGGAGGTGGTCTAGCGGACTGTTTATGGAGCAGTACTTC. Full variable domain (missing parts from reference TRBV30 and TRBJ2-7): SQTIHQWPATLVQPVGSPLSLECTVEGTSNPNLYWYRQAAGRGLQLLFYSVGIGQISSEVPQNLSASRPQDRQFILSSKKLLLSDSGFYLCAWRWSSGLFMEQYFGPGTRLTVT.

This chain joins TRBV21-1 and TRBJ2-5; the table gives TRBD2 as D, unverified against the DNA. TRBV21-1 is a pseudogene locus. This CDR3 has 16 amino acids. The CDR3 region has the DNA TGTGCCAGCAGCAAATTATCGGGGGATTTTCAAGAGACCCAGTACTTC. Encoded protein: CASSKLSGDFQETQYF.

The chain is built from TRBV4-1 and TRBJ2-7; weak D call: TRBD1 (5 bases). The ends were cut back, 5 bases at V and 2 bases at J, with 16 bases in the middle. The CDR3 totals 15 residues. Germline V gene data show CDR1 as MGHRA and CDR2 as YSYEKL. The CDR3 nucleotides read TGCGCCAGCAGCTACAGGATGCAGGCTACCTACGAGCAGTACTTC. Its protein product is CASSYRMQATYEQYF.

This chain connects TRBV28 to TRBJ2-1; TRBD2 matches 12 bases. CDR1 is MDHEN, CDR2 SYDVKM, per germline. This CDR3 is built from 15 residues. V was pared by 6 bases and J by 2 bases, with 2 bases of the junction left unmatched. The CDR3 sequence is CASSASGGAYNEQFF. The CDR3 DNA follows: TGTGCCAGCAGCGCTAGCGGGGGGGCCTACAATGAGCAGTTCTTC. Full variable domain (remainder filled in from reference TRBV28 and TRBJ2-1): DVKVTQSSRYLVKRTGEKVFLECVQDMDHENMFWYRQDPGLGLRLIYFSYDVKMKEKGDIPEGYSVSREKKERFSLILESASTNQTSMYLCASSASGGAYNEQFFGPGTRLTVL.

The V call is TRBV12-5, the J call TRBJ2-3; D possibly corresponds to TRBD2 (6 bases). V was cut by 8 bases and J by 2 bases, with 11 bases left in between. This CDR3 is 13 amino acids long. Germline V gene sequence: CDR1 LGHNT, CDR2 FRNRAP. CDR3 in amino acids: CASTGDPTDTQYF. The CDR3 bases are TGTGCTAGTACGGGGGACCCCACAGATACGCAGTATTTT.

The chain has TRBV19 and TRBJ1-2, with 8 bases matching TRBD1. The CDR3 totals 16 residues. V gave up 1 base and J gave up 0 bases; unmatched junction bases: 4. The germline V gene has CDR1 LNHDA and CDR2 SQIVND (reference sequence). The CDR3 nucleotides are TGTGCCAGTAGTATAGCTATGGACAGGGCTAACTATGGCTACACCTTC. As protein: CASSIAMDRANYGYTF.